A single T cell receptor beta chain is shown here with its context. Antigen specificity is unknown. Measured with immunoSEQ multiplex PCR; TCRdb has only the in-frame clones, and not every one. The sample comprises roughly 1,500,000 clones, about 98% of which are singletons, and roughly 0.42% rests with the top ten. The length of the CDR3 is 13 residues. CDR1 ENHRY and CDR2 SYGVKD come from the germline V gene. V dropped 6 bases and J dropped 6 bases, with 15 bases sitting between them. The data were obtained in a study of shared clonotypes between healthy human individuals. Findings and caveats of the study: The rarefaction results pointed to incomplete sorted-subset sequencing despite large depth.

The sequencing sample was made of naive CD4+ T cells sorted from blood. Subset indicated: CD45RA+ positively selected. The sequence derives from a man aged 25-45 years in good health. V is TRBV10-3 and J is TRBJ2-7; D remains ambiguous. CDR3 loop: CAISDRASGEQYF. The CDR3 nucleotides are TGTGCCATCAGCGACCGGGCGTCGGGCGAGCAGTACTTC.